This T cell receptor beta chain was retrieved from a study of PD-1 blockade in mismatch repair-deficient tumors. The overall study: Patients had some twelve mismatch repair-deficient cancer types, all previously treated and progressing.

Mismatch repair deficiency was confirmed in all patients, by PCR or immunohistochemistry. The TCR-sequenced patients were a few responders to pembrolizumab. V was trimmed by 5 bases and J by 3 bases, leaving 15 bases between them. The CDR3 covers 14 residues. Germline V gene sequence: CDR1 SGDLS, CDR2 YYNGEE. Using immunoSEQ multiplex PCR, the repertoire was profiled, and TCRdb retains in-frame clones only, with some absent. The data contain approximately 120,000 clones, around 87% of them singletons. The genes are TRBV9 and TRBJ2-7, with D maybe TRBD2 (6 bases). The sequence derives from an adult with mismatch repair-deficient cancer. The sequencing used peripheral blood, collected 44 weeks after starting pembrolizumab. The CDR3 bases are TGTGCCAGCAGGAGAGAGGGCGGGGACTACGAGCAGTACTTC. Its translation: CASRREGGDYEQYF. The full variable domain, completed using reference TRBV9 and TRBJ2-7, is DSGVTQTPKHLITATGQRVTLRCSPRSGDLSVYWYQQSLDQGLQFLIQYYNGEERAKGNILERFSAQQFPDLHSELNLSSLELGDSALYFCASRREGGDYEQYFGPGTRLTVT.